The 21 T cell receptor beta chains below were found in one sample sequenced in a study of T cells in Graves' hyperthyroidism and ophthalmopathy. RNA transcripts gave rise to amplified TCR beta CDR3 regions. TCR CDR3 underwent first-round RT-PCR with the HTBI primer set. MiXCR, run by TCRdb on the multiplex PCR reads, gives a single entry per CDR3 protein. The sample contains 350,000 to 500,000 distinct CDR3 sequences, roughly an eighth of which appear only once. Sequences were obtained from blood. The receptor source for this set is a woman younger than 30 with Graves' hyperthyroidism.

There are many counts of this clonotype. The rearrangement uses TRBV6-2 or TRBV6-3 and TRBJ2-7; the D gene is possibly TRBD2 (5 bases). CDR1 is MNHEY and CDR2 is SVGEGT in the germline V gene. The CDR3 loop spans 15 amino acids. V lost 0 bases, J lost 2 bases, and 11 bases lay in between. The CDR3 DNA follows: TGTGCCAGCAGTTACTCGGACTTACACCCCTACGAGCAGTACTTC. Translation: CASSYSDLHPYEQYF.

This clonotype turned up a few times. The V gene is TRBV18, the J gene TRBJ1-1, with D unclear. The CDR3 length is 14 residues. Germline-derived CDR1 and CDR2 are KGHSH and LQKENI. The V and J ends lost 6 bases and 1 base respectively, with 12 bases between them. The CDR3 is CASSKVGENTEAFF. DNA for the CDR3: TGTGCCAGCTCGAAAGTAGGAGAGAACACTGAAGCTTTCTTT. The entire variable domain, with the rest obtained from reference TRBV18 and TRBJ1-1, is as follows: NAGVMQNPRHLVRRRGQEARLRCSPMKGHSHVYWYRQLPEEGLKFMVYLQKENIIDESGMPKERFSAEFPKEGPSILRIQQVVRGDSAAYFCASSKVGENTEAFFGQGTRLTVV.

This clonotype was seen repeatedly, ten times or more. This chain connects TRBV7-8 to TRBJ2-1; D not certain. The CDR3 has 14 amino acids. Deletions cut 1 base from V and 8 bases from J, with 12 bases between. The germline gives CDR1 SGHVS, CDR2 FQNEAQ. For the CDR3, the DNA is TGTGCCAGCAGCTTAGACCTTGGGTTCGATGAGCAGTTCTTC. Amino acid sequence: CASSLDLGFDEQFF.

In this sample, this clonotype turned up many times. The rearrangement joins TRBV30 to TRBJ2-7; TRBD1 aligns across 8 bases. J lost 4 bases, V lost 3 bases, and 5 bases had no gene match. The CDR3 extends over 13 amino acids. Per germline, CDR1 GTSNPN and CDR2 SVGIG (reference sequence). CDR3 DNA sequence: TGTGCCTGGAGCAAGGGACAGGTGTACGAGCAGTACTTC. It codes for CAWSKGQVYEQYF. Full variable domain (rest looked up from reference TRBV30 and TRBJ2-7): SQTIHQWPATLVQPVGSPLSLECTVEGTSNPNLYWYRQAAGRGLQLLFYSVGIGQISSEVPQNLSASRPQDRQFILSSKKLLLSDSGFYLCAWSKGQVYEQYFGPGTRLTVT.

This clonotype has a count of ten or more. V usage is TRBV28 and J usage is TRBJ1-5; D call uncertain. There are 15 residues in the CDR3. Trimming pared 4 bases from V and 7 bases from J, leaving 17 bases between. Germline CDR1 MDHEN, CDR2 SYDVKM. CDR3 protein: CASSSHRAGNQPQHF. CDR3 nucleotide sequence: TGTGCCAGCAGTTCTCATCGAGCCGGGAACCAGCCCCAGCATTTT.

The chain is built from TRBV7-2 and TRBJ1-3; no clear D. Germline V gives CDR1 SGHTA, CDR2 FQGNSA. This CDR3 spans 15 amino acids. With 3 bases removed from V and 7 bases from J, the gap between germline ends came to 16 bases. In nucleotides, the CDR3 is TGTGCCAGCAGCTTTCGGCAGCTAGGAGGGAACACCATATATTTT. Its translation: CASSFRQLGGNTIYF.

This clonotype showed up many times. The chain uses TRBV7-2 and TRBJ1-5, with 8 bases lining up with TRBD1. The germline V gene encodes CDR1 SGHTA and CDR2 FQGNSA. The CDR3 spans 14 residues. The V gene end was trimmed by 1 base and the J gene end by 5 bases; junction bases not matched to a gene: 1. CDR3 residues: CASSLDRGDQPQHF. The CDR3 DNA follows: TGTGCCAGCAGCTTAGACAGGGGGGATCAGCCCCAGCATTTT. Filled out from reference TRBV7-2 and TRBJ1-5, the complete variable domain reads GAGVSQSPSNKVTEKGKDVELRCDPISGHTALYWYRQSLGQGLEFLIYFQGNSAPDKSGLPSDRFSAERTGGSVSTLTIQRTQQEDSAVYLCASSLDRGDQPQHFGDGTRLSIL.

This clonotype was seen more than once but under ten times. The rearrangement joins TRBV18 to TRBJ2-7; 10 bases agree with TRBD1. Per the germline V gene, CDR1 is KGHSH and CDR2 is LQKENI. The CDR3 sequence is 16 residues long. The V segment lost 4 bases and the J segment 5 bases; nucleotides outside the gene matches: 11. The DNA for the CDR3 is TGTGCCAGCTCACAACTCGTTGGACAGGGGGGACACGAGCAGTACTTC. Protein: CASSQLVGQGGHEQYF. The full variable domain, its missing parts supplied by reference TRBV18 and TRBJ2-7, is NAGVMQNPRHLVRRRGQEARLRCSPMKGHSHVYWYRQLPEEGLKFMVYLQKENIIDESGMPKERFSAEFPKEGPSILRIQQVVRGDSAAYFCASSQLVGQGGHEQYFGPGTRLTVT.

This clonotype has just a few counts. V is TRBV9 and J is TRBJ2-2; 14 bases are shared with TRBD2. The CDR3 is 17 residues long. The germline V gene encodes CDR1 SGDLS and CDR2 YYNGEE. The V segment lost 8 bases and the J segment 2 bases; nucleotides outside the gene matches: 8. The DNA for the CDR3 is TGTGCCAGTGGCGGGACTAGCGGGAGTATTAACACCGGGGAGCTGTTTTTT. This sequence encodes CASGGTSGSINTGELFF.

The chain links TRBV4-2 to TRBJ1-2; 8 bases agree with TRBD1. Trimming took 0 bases from V and 6 from J; bases not matched to a gene: 6. Germline CDR1 LGHNA, CDR2 YNFKEQ. CDR3 length: 15 residues. The CDR3 here is CASSQDRAGGDGYTF. For the CDR3, the DNA is TGTGCCAGCAGCCAAGATCGGGCAGGGGGCGATGGCTACACCTTC.

This clonotype was counted ten times or more. The rearrangement joins TRBV28 to TRBJ1-2; TRBD1 aligns across 8 bases. The V and J ends lost 6 bases and 6 bases, in that order; junction bases with no gene match: 12. The CDR3 loop spans 15 amino acids. CDR1 is MDHEN and CDR2 is SYDVKM in the germline V gene. CDR3 protein: CASSTPPVDRDGYTF. The CDR3 nucleotides are TGTGCCAGCAGCACACCCCCCGTGGACAGGGATGGCTACACCTTC.

The gene calls are TRBV19 and TRBJ1-3; a possible D gene is TRBD1 (6 bases). The length of the CDR3 is 16 residues. Looked up from germline, CDR1 is LNHDA and CDR2 is SQIVND (reference sequence). The V gene lost 7 bases and the J gene lost 0 bases, with 16 bases spanning the gap. The CDR3 loop reads CASTSSGAFSGNTIYF. CDR3 DNA: TGTGCCAGTACCTCATCGGGGGCTTTCTCTGGAAACACCATATATTTT.

This clonotype has a count of ten or more. The gene calls are TRBV28 and TRBJ1-1; no definite D call. This CDR3 has 12 residues. The germline gives CDR1 MDHEN, CDR2 SYDVKM. Trimming removed 1 base at V and 10 bases at J, with 10 bases between. DNA for the CDR3: TGTGCCAGCAGTTTATTCATGATAGGAGCTTTCTTT. It codes for CASSLFMIGAFF.

This clonotype was picked up many times. CDR3: CAWSVTGTEQYF. Written as DNA, the CDR3 is TGTGCCTGGAGTGTTACGGGTACCGAGCAGTACTTC. The V gene is TRBV30, the J gene TRBJ2-7; D is uncertain. The CDR3 consists of 12 residues. The germline V and J ends were trimmed by 0 bases and 6 bases, with 9 bases remaining between them. Per germline, CDR1 GTSNPN and CDR2 SVGIG (reference sequence).

This clonotype appeared a few times. The rearrangement uses TRBV5-5 and TRBJ1-3, with D unresolved. CDR3 length: 15 residues. V gave up 4 bases and J gave up 0 bases, with 11 bases separating them. Germline assignment: CDR1 SGHKS and CDR2 YYEKEE (reference sequence). This CDR3 reads CASSPDPYSGNTIYF. CDR3 nucleotide sequence: TGTGCCAGCAGCCCCGACCCCTACTCTGGAAACACCATATATTTT.

This clonotype has a handful of counts. CDR3 loop: CASSPRLQGTEAFF. CDR3 DNA: TGTGCCAGCTCACCACGGTTACAGGGGACTGAAGCTTTCTTT. The chain has TRBV18 and TRBJ1-1; TRBD1 matches at 7 bases. CDR1 is KGHSH, CDR2 LQKENI, per germline. With 1 base clipped from V and 5 bases from J, the junction kept 4 bases outside the gene matches. CDR3 length: 14 amino acids.

The chain employs TRBV10-2 and TRBJ2-5, with a possible D match to TRBD1 (7 bases). V was clipped by 7 bases and J by 5 bases, with 29 bases between them. CDR1 is WSHSY, CDR2 SAAADI, per germline. The CDR3 contains 18 residues. The CDR3 loop reads CASKKGAGEGGPGETQYF. The CDR3, as DNA: TGCGCCAGCAAGAAGGGGGCTGGTGAGGGGGGTCCTGGCGAGACCCAGTACTTC.

There are many counts of this clonotype. This chain connects TRBV5-1 to TRBJ1-2, with unresolved D. Trimming removed 1 base from V and 3 bases from J, with 10 bases in between. This CDR3 region has 14 residues. The germline CDR1 and CDR2 sequences are SGHRS and YFSETQ. The CDR3 nucleotides read TGCGCCAGCAGCTTGACACACACTGACTATGGCTACACCTTC. This translates into CASSLTHTDYGYTF.

Notes on this clonotype: The junction and the germline gene differ at one end; a read error may be behind it. The rearrangement uses TRBV5-1 and TRBJ2-7; D is ambiguous. CDR1 and CDR2 from the germline V gene are SGHRS and YFSETQ. This CDR3 spans 12 amino acids. The CDR3 sequence: CASSEDLYEQYF. CDR3 bases: TGTGCCAGCAGTGAGGACCTCTACGAGCAGTACTTC.

This clonotype was recorded a few times. V is TRBV6-1 and J is TRBJ2-2; 7 nucleotides align to TRBD1. The ends lost 5 bases at V and 0 bases at J; junction bases unmatched: 3. The V gene's germline CDR1 is MNHNS and CDR2 SASEGT. The CDR3 has 15 amino acids. The CDR3 spells CASSSQGANTGELFF. The CDR3 DNA is TGTGCCAGCAGTTCTCAGGGGGCGAACACCGGGGAGCTGTTTTTT.

This clonotype was recorded many times. The J gene is TRBJ2-7, the V gene TRBV7-2; TRBD2 matches 12 bases. The CDR3 length is 16 residues. The V gene end was trimmed by 1 base and the J gene end by 4 bases; junction bases not matched to a gene: 5. Germline values: CDR1 SGHTA, CDR2 FQGNSA. The CDR3 bases are TGTGCCAGCAGCTTAGAGTTGACTAGCGGGAGTTACGAGCAGTACTTC. This gives the protein CASSLELTSGSYEQYF.